This T cell receptor (beta chain) was found in a study of HIV-infected patients and healthy controls. This CDR3 is built from 16 residues. The V end lost 5 bases, the J end lost 0 bases, and 17 bases lay between the germline ends. TCRdb re-called the 5' RACE reads through MiXCR, storing one row per CDR3 protein. The sample consists of tens of thousands of distinct CDR3 sequences, about 16% of them appearing once. This clonotype originated in a human donor in good health. Sequences were obtained from CD4+ T cells from blood. V and J are TRBV12-3 or TRBV12-4 and TRBJ2-7, with D possibly TRBD1 on 6 matching bases. The CDR3 protein is CASSARTARSSYEQYF. The CDR3 DNA reads TGTGCCAGCAGTGCCCGGACAGCGCGAAGCTCCTACGAGCAGTACTTC.